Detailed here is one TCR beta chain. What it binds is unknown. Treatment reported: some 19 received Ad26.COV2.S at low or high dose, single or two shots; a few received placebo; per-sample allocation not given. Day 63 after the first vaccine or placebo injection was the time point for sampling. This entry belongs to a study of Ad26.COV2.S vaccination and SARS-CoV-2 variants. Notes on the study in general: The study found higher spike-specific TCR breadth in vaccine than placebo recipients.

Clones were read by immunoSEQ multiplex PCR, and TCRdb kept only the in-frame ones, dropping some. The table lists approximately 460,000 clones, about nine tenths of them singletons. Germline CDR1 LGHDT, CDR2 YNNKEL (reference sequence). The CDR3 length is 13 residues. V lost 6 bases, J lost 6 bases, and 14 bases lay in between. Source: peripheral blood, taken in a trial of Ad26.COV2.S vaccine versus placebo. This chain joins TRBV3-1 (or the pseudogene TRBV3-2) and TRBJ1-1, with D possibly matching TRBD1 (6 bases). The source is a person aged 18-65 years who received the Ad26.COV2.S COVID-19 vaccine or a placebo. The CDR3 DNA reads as TGTGCCAGCAGAAATCTACAGGGCGCTGAAGCTTTCTTT. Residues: CASRNLQGAEAFF.